This T cell receptor beta chain was documented in a study of T cell responses to AZD1222 COVID-19 vaccine. General observations from the study: After two AZD1222 doses, spike-specific TCR breadth and depth rose versus day 0. Donors skewed white British and female; clonal diversity was possibly underestimated.

The protocol was immunoSEQ multiplex PCR, while the TCRdb copy is restricted to in-frame clones and leaves out a portion. The sample gives 110,000 to 150,000 clones, 92% of which show up once; more than 3% is in the top ten. On this clone itself: Its antigen is undetermined.

Deletions cut 5 bases from V and 10 bases from J, with 13 bases between. Germline V gene lookup returns CDR1 KGHDR and CDR2 SFDVKD. The CDR3 covers 13 residues. The chain has TRBV24-1 and TRBJ2-2; D perhaps matches TRBD1 (6 bases). This sequence was found in an adult who received the AZD1222 COVID-19 vaccine. Sequences were derived from peripheral blood, sampled 28 days after the second AZD1222 dose. The CDR3 protein is CATSGGQGTELFF. The CDR3 DNA follows: TGTGCCACCAGTGGAGGCCAGGGGACGGAGCTGTTTTTT.